This is a list of T cell receptor beta chains from one sample in a study of memory CD8 T cells in hepatitis C reinfection. TCRdb keeps only in-frame clones here, not all; method: immunoSEQ multiplex PCR. The repertoire consists of approximately 46,000 clones, with 85% to 90% occurring once and the leading ten covering 0.65% to 0.8%. Source material: naive CD8+ T cells sorted from blood. The receptors shown here come from a man aged 18 to 29 with hepatitis C virus infection. Each CDR3 is given with its conserved first and last residue. Fields, in order: V gene, D gene, clone size, CDR3 length, J gene, CDR3 protein, CDR3 DNA. The D gene is left open where the match is weak. Where a row states a size, it is once, few, many or the class of an expanded clone; other rows omit it.

V: TRBV13; D: TRBD2; size: -; length: 17; J: TRBJ2-3; CDR3: CASSLGGASGSPDTQYF; DNA: TGTGCCAGCAGCCTCGGGGGGGCTAGCGGGAGCCCAGATACGCAGTATTTT
V: TRBV5-6; D: -; size: -; length: 14; J: TRBJ2-7; CDR3: CASSLGQGSYEQYF; DNA: TGTGCCAGCAGCTTAGGCCAGGGGTCCTACGAGCAGTACTTC
V: TRBV7-9; D: TRBD1; size: -; length: 15; J: TRBJ1-2; CDR3: CASSLVDRVNYGYTF; DNA: TGTGCCAGCAGCTTAGTCGACAGGGTGAACTATGGCTACACCTTC
V: TRBV7-9; D: TRBD2; size: -; length: 15; J: TRBJ2-1; CDR3: CASSLLAGAYNEQFF; DNA: TGTGCCAGCAGCTTACTAGCGGGAGCTTACAATGAGCAGTTCTTC
V: TRBV28; D: TRBD2; size: -; length: 14; J: TRBJ2-1; CDR3: CASSSGLAGNEQFF; DNA: TGTGCCAGCAGTTCAGGACTAGCGGGCAATGAGCAGTTCTTC
V: TRBV7-8; D: -; size: -; length: 14; J: TRBJ2-7; CDR3: CASSRSLEMGEQYF; DNA: TGTGCCAGCAGCCGCTCACTAGAGATGGGCGAGCAGTACTTC
V: TRBV5-4; D: -; size: -; length: 14; J: TRBJ2-7; CDR3: CASSFENGGYEQYF; DNA: TGTGCCAGCAGCTTTGAGAACGGAGGCTACGAGCAGTACTTC
V: TRBV5-6; D: TRBD1; size: -; length: 16; J: TRBJ2-2; CDR3: CASSWDPDREHRGAVF; DNA: TGTGCCAGCAGCTGGGACCCGGACAGGGAACACCGGGGAGCTGTTTTT
V: TRBV19; D: TRBD2; size: -; length: 15; J: TRBJ2-1; CDR3: CASTLGTSGINEQFF; DNA: TGTGCCAGTACCCTAGGGACTAGCGGGATAAATGAGCAGTTCTTC
V: TRBV19; D: -; size: -; length: 13; J: TRBJ2-1; CDR3: CASSLLVSGEQFF; DNA: TGTGCCAGTAGTCTTTTGGTAAGCGGTGAGCAGTTCTTC
V: TRBV29-1; D: -; size: -; length: 16; J: TRBJ2-1; CDR3: CSVETFGEEAYNEQFF; DNA: TGCAGCGTTGAAACATTTGGAGAGGAGGCCTACAATGAGCAGTTCTTC
V: TRBV7-6; D: TRBD1; size: -; length: 16; J: TRBJ1-2; CDR3: CASSFAGGAGFYGYTF; DNA: TGTGCCAGCAGCTTTGCAGGGGGCGCGGGGTTCTATGGCTACACCTTC
V: TRBV6-5; D: -; size: few; length: 13; J: TRBJ1-1; CDR3: CAAAVAGGTEAFF; DNA: TGTGCCGCAGCGGTAGCGGGGGGCACTGAAGCTTTCTTT
V: TRBV10-3; D: -; size: -; length: 15; J: TRBJ2-1; CDR3: CAISESAGRADEQFF; DNA: TGTGCCATCAGTGAGTCAGCCGGCAGGGCTGATGAGCAGTTCTTC
V: TRBV6-5; D: -; size: -; length: 12; J: TRBJ2-2; CDR3: CASSSRTGELFF; DNA: TGTGCCAGCAGTTCAAGGACAGGGGAGCTGTTTTTT
V: TRBV6-5; D: TRBD2; size: -; length: 15; J: TRBJ2-7; CDR3: CASSYEAGGLYEQYF; DNA: TGTGCCAGCAGTTACGAAGCGGGAGGGCTCTACGAGCAGTACTTC
V: TRBV6-4; D: -; size: -; length: 13; J: TRBJ2-2; CDR3: CASSDSSTGELFF; DNA: TGTGCCAGCAGTGACTCTAGCACCGGGGAGCTGTTTTTT
V: TRBV7-2; D: TRBD2; size: -; length: 15; J: TRBJ2-3; CDR3: CASSLLAGVEDTQYF; DNA: TGTGCCAGCAGCTTACTAGCGGGAGTCGAAGATACGCAGTATTTT
V: TRBV7-9; D: TRBD2; size: -; length: 17; J: TRBJ2-2; CDR3: CASSNPLGTGGPGELFF; DNA: TGTGCCAGCAGCAACCCGCTCGGAACGGGGGGGCCCGGGGAGCTGTTTTTT
V: TRBV15; D: -; size: few; length: 14; J: TRBJ1-1; CDR3: CATSLPIGGTEAFF; DNA: TGTGCCACCAGCTTACCGATTGGGGGGACTGAAGCTTTCTTT
V: TRBV19; D: TRBD2; size: -; length: 16; J: TRBJ2-3; CDR3: CASSKLAGEEADTQYF; DNA: TGTGCCAGTAGTAAACTAGCGGGAGAAGAGGCAGATACGCAGTATTTT
V: TRBV5-1; D: TRBD2; size: -; length: 17; J: TRBJ2-1; CDR3: CASSLADSGSNGNEQFF; DNA: TGCGCCAGCAGCTTGGCGGACAGCGGGAGCAACGGGAATGAGCAGTTCTTC
V: TRBV7-9; D: -; size: -; length: 13; J: TRBJ1-2; CDR3: CATPRTESDGYTF; DNA: TGTGCCACCCCACGGACAGAAAGCGATGGCTACACCTTC
V: TRBV5-4; D: TRBD1; size: -; length: 16; J: TRBJ2-2; CDR3: CASSLDGTGNTGELFF; DNA: TGTGCCAGCAGCTTGGACGGGACAGGGAACACCGGGGAGCTGTTTTTT
V: TRBV18; D: -; size: -; length: 15; J: TRBJ2-1; CDR3: CASSPQERVYNEQFF; DNA: TGTGCCAGCTCTCCACAGGAACGGGTCTACAATGAGCAGTTCTTC
V: TRBV10-2; D: -; size: -; length: 13; J: TRBJ1-3; CDR3: CASLEFSGNTIYF; DNA: TGCGCCAGCTTGGAGTTCTCTGGAAACACCATATATTTT
V: TRBV6-1; D: -; size: once; length: 13; J: TRBJ2-2; CDR3: CASSLTSTGELFF; DNA: TGTGCCAGCAGCCTCACTAGCACCGGGGAGCTGTTTTTT
V: TRBV10-3; D: -; size: -; length: 11; J: TRBJ2-1; CDR3: CATRLDNEQFF; DNA: TGTGCCACCAGATTAGACAATGAGCAGTTCTTC
V: TRBV4-2; D: TRBD1; size: -; length: 15; J: TRBJ2-1; CDR3: CASNQTTGVYNEQFF; DNA: TGTGCCAGCAACCAAACGACAGGGGTCTACAATGAGCAGTTCTTC
V: TRBV6-5; D: -; size: -; length: 14; J: TRBJ2-3; CDR3: CASSPQVGVDTQYF; DNA: TGTGCCAGCTCCCCTCAGGTAGGGGTAGATACGCAGTATTTT
V: TRBV19; D: -; size: -; length: 13; J: TRBJ2-1; CDR3: CASSAPSRNEQFF; DNA: TGTGCCAGTAGTGCCCCTAGCCGGAATGAGCAGTTCTTC
V: TRBV27; D: TRBD2; size: -; length: 18; J: TRBJ2-2; CDR3: CASSLSTGLAGNTGELFF; DNA: TGTGCCAGCAGTTTATCGACGGGACTAGCGGGGAACACCGGGGAGCTGTTTTTT
V: TRBV7-6; D: TRBD2; size: -; length: 15; J: TRBJ2-3; CDR3: CASSLSGSSTDTQYF; DNA: TGTGCCAGCAGCCTTAGCGGGAGCAGCACAGATACGCAGTATTTT
V: TRBV27; D: TRBD1; size: -; length: 15; J: TRBJ2-2; CDR3: CASSPGQGIPGELFF; DNA: TGTGCCAGCAGTCCGGGACAGGGGATCCCCGGGGAGCTGTTTTTT
V: TRBV7-9; D: -; size: -; length: 13; J: TRBJ2-7; CDR3: CASSRQVDYEQYF; DNA: TGTGCCAGCAGCCGACAGGTAGACTACGAGCAGTACTTC
V: TRBV30; D: -; size: -; length: 13; J: TRBJ1-4; CDR3: CAWSRGTNEKLFF; DNA: TGTGCCTGGAGTAGGGGGACTAATGAAAAACTGTTTTTT
V: TRBV30; D: TRBD2; size: -; length: 14; J: TRBJ2-1; CDR3: CAWSWTSVDNEQFF; DNA: TGTGCCTGGAGCTGGACTAGCGTAGACAATGAGCAGTTCTTC
V: TRBV10-2; D: -; size: -; length: 13; J: TRBJ2-7; CDR3: CASSTARVYEQYF; DNA: TGCGCCAGCAGTACGGCCAGGGTCTACGAGCAGTACTTC
V: TRBV7-9; D: TRBD1; size: -; length: 16; J: TRBJ1-3; CDR3: CASSYLAAGGADTIYF; DNA: TGTGCCAGCAGCTATCTCGCGGCAGGGGGCGCAGACACCATATATTTT
V: TRBV29-1; D: -; size: -; length: 17; J: TRBJ2-6; CDR3: CSVEEPTGASGANVLTF; DNA: TGCAGCGTTGAAGAGCCCACAGGCGCCTCTGGGGCCAACGTCCTGACTTTC
V: TRBV6-5; D: TRBD1; size: once; length: 15; J: TRBJ2-1; CDR3: CASSYEGATYNEQFF; DNA: TGTGCCAGCAGTTACGAGGGGGCTACCTACAATGAGCAGTTCTTC
V: TRBV6-5; D: TRBD2; size: -; length: 14; J: TRBJ2-3; CDR3: CASSYSTGGDTQYF; DNA: TGTGCCAGCAGTTACTCGACGGGGGGAGATACGCAGTATTTT